One and the same sample provided the 28 T cell receptor beta chains below, sequenced in a study of blood T cell repertoires in COVID-19. Sequencing used immunoSEQ multiplex PCR; TCRdb keeps in-frame clones, though not all of them. The sample yields tens of thousands of clones, 90% seen once. The sequenced sample was peripheral blood. These receptors all come from a human donor in a cohort sampled during active COVID-19.

The gene calls are TRBV19 and TRBJ2-3; TRBD1 matches 11 bases. The CDR3 has 15 amino acids. With 9 bases clipped from V and 5 bases from J, the junction kept 10 bases outside the gene matches. CDR1 is LNHDA, CDR2 SQIVND, per germline (reference sequence). CDR3 protein: CARIKDRGQGDTQYF. CDR3 DNA sequence: TGTGCCAGGATAAAGGACAGGGGGCAGGGAGATACGCAGTATTTT.

The chain uses TRBV7-2 and TRBJ2-7; tentatively, D is TRBD1 (5 bases). This CDR3 is 14 amino acids long. Trimming removed 0 bases from V and 3 bases from J, with 9 bases in between. CDR1 is SGHTA, CDR2 FQGNSA, per germline. CDR3 amino acids: CASSLAQQDYEQYF. CDR3 coding DNA: TGTGCCAGCAGCTTAGCGCAACAGGACTACGAGCAGTACTTC.

The CDR3 region has the DNA TGTGCCAGCAGGGACAGGGGGACACAAATAGCTGAAGCTTTCTTT. Amino acid sequence: CASRDRGTQIAEAFF. V and J are TRBV6-5 and TRBJ1-1; TRBD1 agrees at 10 bases. The V and J ends lost 6 bases and 6 bases, in that order; junction bases with no gene match: 10. CDR3 length: 15 amino acids. From germline, CDR1 is MNHEY and CDR2 SVGAGI.

The gene calls are TRBV4-1 and TRBJ2-7; the match to TRBD1 covers 8 bases. The germline gives CDR1 MGHRA, CDR2 YSYEKL. Trimming cost V 1 base and J 3 bases; bases outside gene matches: 11. There are 17 residues in the CDR3. CDR3 nucleotide sequence: TGCGCCAGCAGCCAAGGTCTCAGGGGGCTCAATAGCTACGAGCAGTACTTC. Residues: CASSQGLRGLNSYEQYF.

The rearrangement uses TRBV7-2 and TRBJ1-2; D might be TRBD1 (5 bases). CDR3 size: 14 residues. Germline V gene lookup returns CDR1 SGHTA and CDR2 FQGNSA. V lost 5 bases to trimming and J lost 3 bases, with 13 bases between them. This CDR3 reads CASSRSGAHYGYTF. CDR3 sequence (DNA): TGTGCCAGCAGCCGTAGCGGGGCGCACTATGGCTACACCTTC.

The gene calls are TRBV7-2 and TRBJ1-5; 9 bases line up with TRBD1. CDR3 length equals 13 residues. The germline V gene has CDR1 SGHTA and CDR2 FQGNSA. V trimming: 6 bases; J trimming: 9 bases; junction bases outside the gene matches: 6. The CDR3 coding sequence is TGTGCCAGCAGACTTACAGGGGGCTTGCCCCAGCATTTT. This codes for CASRLTGGLPQHF.

This chain uses TRBV27 with TRBJ2-7, with 8 bases lining up with TRBD2. The CDR3 sequence is 15 residues long. V was pared by 7 bases and J by 0 bases, with 8 bases of the junction left unmatched. The V gene's germline CDR1 is MNHEY and CDR2 SMNVEV (reference sequence). CDR3 bases: TGTGCCAGCACCAACCTGCGGGAGGCCTCCTACGAGCAGTACTTC. Translated, it gives CASTNLREASYEQYF.

This clone was observed a handful of times. This chain joins TRBV30 and TRBJ1-6; 12 bases agree with TRBD1. This CDR3 has 14 amino acids. V gave up 3 bases and J gave up 9 bases; unmatched junction bases: 3. Germline loops: CDR1 GTSNPN, CDR2 SVGIG (reference sequence). CDR3 loop: CAWRGTGGISPLHF. The CDR3 region has the DNA TGTGCCTGGAGGGGGACAGGGGGCATTTCACCCCTCCACTTT. The whole variable domain, filled in from reference TRBV30 and TRBJ1-6, reads SQTIHQWPATLVQPVGSPLSLECTVEGTSNPNLYWYRQAAGRGLQLLFYSVGIGQISSEVPQNLSASRPQDRQFILSSKKLLLSDSGFYLCAWRGTGGISPLHFGNGTRLTVT.

In regard to this clone: The conserved phenylalanine or tryptophan is not found at the CDR3 terminus, so this likely reflects a read error. It is unclear where the CDR3 begins or ends on the DNA, so no DNA is shown, and the CDR3 is as TCRdb lists it. This chain uses TRBV10-3 with TRBJ2-7; TRBD2, the table's D call, lacks a check against the DNA. The CDR3 sequence runs 13 residues, both termini included. Germline V gene lookup returns CDR1 ENHRY and CDR2 SYGVKD. The CDR3 spells CAISESRLAAIYI.

The rearrangement links TRBV5-1 to TRBJ2-1; TRBD2 matches 15 bases. The CDR3 contains 16 residues. V was pared by 4 bases and J by 8 bases, with 7 bases of the junction left unmatched. Germline CDR1 reads SGHRS; CDR2 reads YFSETQ. This CDR3 is CASSPGLAGGYDEQFF. Written as DNA, the CDR3 is TGCGCCAGCAGCCCTGGACTAGCGGGAGGGTACGATGAGCAGTTCTTC. The complete variable domain, with remaining parts taken from reference TRBV5-1 and TRBJ2-1, reads KAGVTQTPRYLIKTRGQQVTLSCSPISGHRSVSWYQQTPGQGLQFLFEYFSETQRNKGNFPGRFSGRQFSNSRSEMNVSTLELGDSALYLCASSPGLAGGYDEQFFGPGTRLTVL.

The rearrangement links TRBV10-3 to TRBJ2-1; 7 bases are shared with TRBD2. J gave up 7 bases and V 0 bases, and 0 bases lay outside the gene matches. The CDR3 totals 13 residues. Germline CDR1 is ENHRY and CDR2 is SYGVKD. As DNA, the CDR3 is TGTGCCATCAGTGAGTCAGCGGGGAATGAGCAGTTCTTC. Translation gives CAISESAGNEQFF.

The chain recombines TRBV10-3 with TRBJ1-3, with 7 bases matching TRBD1. Germline values: CDR1 ENHRY, CDR2 SYGVKD. Trimming took 0 bases from V and 4 from J; bases not matched to a gene: 9. The CDR3 extends over 17 amino acids. CDR3 in DNA: TGTGCCATCAGTGAGTCAACACAGGACAGGAAGGGAAACACCATATATTTT. Its translation is CAISESTQDRKGNTIYF.

V usage is TRBV27 and J usage is TRBJ2-7, with a tentative D call TRBD2 (7 bases). This CDR3 is 15 amino acids long. V lost 10 bases and J lost 4, with 23 bases in between. Germline V gene sequence: CDR1 MNHEY, CDR2 SMNVEV (reference sequence). CDR3 region: CATSPLGGGRYEQYF. In nucleotides, the CDR3 is TGTGCCACCTCCCCCCTCGGGGGCGGGAGATACGAGCAGTACTTC.

The chain joins TRBV25-1 to TRBJ2-7; a possible D gene is TRBD2 (9 bases). CDR1 is MGHDK and CDR2 is SYGVNS in the germline V gene. The CDR3 spans 18 residues. Trimming removed 4 bases from V and 6 bases from J, with 28 bases in between. CDR3 sequence (DNA): TGTGCCAGCAGTGGACGGCCAGGGGGCGGGAGGGGGAGGTTCGAGCAGTACTTC. Amino acid sequence: CASSGRPGGGRGRFEQYF.

This chain joins TRBV6-5 and TRBJ1-2; D is uncertain. V was trimmed by 6 bases and J by 4 bases, leaving 18 bases between them. The CDR3 is 15 residues long. Per the germline V gene, CDR1 is MNHEY and CDR2 is SVGAGI. DNA for the CDR3: TGTGCCAGCAGCTTGAAAGTGGCAGTCCTCTATGGCTACACCTTC. This codes for CASSLKVAVLYGYTF.

V and J are TRBV6-2 or TRBV6-3 and TRBJ2-1; no firm D call. Germline-derived CDR1 and CDR2 are MNHEY and SVGEGT. The V end lost 4 bases, the J end lost 8 bases, and 6 bases lay between the germline ends. The CDR3 has 11 residues. The CDR3 coding sequence is TGTGCCAGCAGTTCTCTAGATGAGCAGTTCTTC. Its translation: CASSSLDEQFF.

CDR3 amino acids: CASSVGAQSNQPQHF. The CDR3 bases are TGTGCCAGCAGTGTTGGTGCGCAAAGCAATCAGCCCCAGCATTTT. The genes are TRBV2 and TRBJ1-5, with D uncertain. Germline V gene sequence: CDR1 SNHLY, CDR2 FYNNEI. CDR3 length: 15 amino acids. V was shortened by 4 bases and J by 1 base, with 11 bases between the two germline ends.

V usage is TRBV7-6 and J usage is TRBJ1-4; D is uncertain. The CDR3 is 12 amino acids. The V end was cut by 5 bases, the J end by 6 bases, with 7 bases between. Germline values: CDR1 SGHVS, CDR2 FNYEAQ. CDR3 sequence: CASSRSDEKLFF. In DNA, the CDR3 is TGTGCCAGCAGCCGGAGCGATGAAAAACTGTTTTTT.

V gene TRBV7-9 combines with J gene TRBJ2-7, with 10 positions matching TRBD2. Germline V gives CDR1 SEHNR, CDR2 FQNEAQ (reference sequence). V gave up 5 bases and J gave up 2 bases; unmatched junction bases: 12. The CDR3 is 17 residues long. The CDR3 region has the DNA TGTGCCAGCAGCCTAAGGACGGCACTAGCGGGAACCTACGAGCAGTACTTC. This encodes CASSLRTALAGTYEQYF.

This chain links TRBV6-2 or TRBV6-3 with TRBJ1-5; no clear D gene. The CDR3 extends over 12 amino acids. V gave up 2 bases and J gave up 12 bases, with 11 bases separating them. Germline CDR1 and CDR2: MNHEY and SVGEGT. This chain's CDR3 is CASSYGSSVQHF. Written as DNA, the CDR3 is TGTGCCAGCAGTTACGGTTCGAGTGTCCAGCATTTT.

This rearrangement joins TRBV6-2 or TRBV6-3 to TRBJ1-1; D might be TRBD1 (6 bases). The length of the CDR3 is 15 residues. Trimming left V 4 bases short and J 4 bases short, with 16 bases between. Per the germline V gene, CDR1 is MNHEY and CDR2 is SVGEGT. CDR3 DNA: TGTGCCAGCAGTTTATCAGGGGTTAGAGGCACTGAAGCTTTCTTT. Residues: CASSLSGVRGTEAFF.

This clone was detected only once. This chain links TRBV27 with TRBJ2-7, with 7 bases matching TRBD2. V shed 8 bases and J 7 bases; nucleotides not matched to a gene: 17. The CDR3 has 15 residues. Germline CDR1 is MNHEY and CDR2 is SMNVEV (reference sequence). CDR3 loop: CASRPGGVSLGEQYF. CDR3 nucleotides: TGTGCCAGCCGCCCTGGGGGGGTGAGCTTGGGGGAGCAGTACTTC.

The rearrangement joins TRBV30 to TRBJ2-5; D might be TRBD2 (5 bases). Germline CDR1 reads GTSNPN; CDR2 reads SVGIG (reference sequence). This CDR3 comprises 11 residues. V dropped 2 bases and J dropped 4 bases, with 5 bases sitting between them. CDR3 DNA sequence: TGTGCCTGGAGTAGCGGAGAGACCCAGTACTTC. Protein product: CAWSSGETQYF.

The V gene is TRBV5-6, the J gene TRBJ2-1; 9 nucleotides match TRBD1. CDR1 and CDR2 from the germline V gene are SGHDT and YYEEEE. Trimming took 4 bases from V and 2 from J; bases not matched to a gene: 4. The CDR3 is made up of 15 amino acids. In nucleotides, the CDR3 is TGTGCCAGCAGCCCGGGACAGGGACCCTACAATGAGCAGTTCTTC. Its protein is CASSPGQGPYNEQFF. Full variable domain (remainder filled in from reference TRBV5-6 and TRBJ2-1): DAGVTQSPTHLIKTRGQQVTLRCSPKSGHDTVSWYQQALGQGPQFIFQYYEEEERQRGNFPDRFSGHQFPNYSSELNVNALLLGDSALYLCASSPGQGPYNEQFFGPGTRLTVL.

The table lists this clone with a count of one. V is TRBV6-2 or TRBV6-3 and J is TRBJ2-3; TRBD2 agrees at 7 bases. Germline CDR1 reads MNHEY; CDR2 reads SVGEGT. The trim removed 6 bases at V and 3 bases at J, leaving 12 bases unmatched. The CDR3 contains 16 residues. As DNA, the CDR3 is TGTGCCAGCAGCCGCGAAGGACTAGTAGGGACAGATACGCAGTATTTT. Residues: CASSREGLVGTDTQYF.

V usage is TRBV10-3 and J usage is TRBJ1-2; 10 bases are a match to TRBD1. Germline CDR1 ENHRY, CDR2 SYGVKD. The V segment lost 0 bases and the J segment 4 bases; nucleotides outside the gene matches: 5. This CDR3 contains 16 residues. CDR3 sequence reads: CAISESRDRGAYGYTF. The CDR3 nucleotides are TGTGCCATCAGTGAGTCACGGGACAGGGGTGCCTATGGCTACACCTTC.

There are a few counts of this clone. This chain connects TRBV27 to TRBJ1-6; TRBD1 matches at 8 bases. Germline V gene data show CDR1 as MNHEY and CDR2 as SMNVEV (reference sequence). After removal of 3 bases from V and 7 bases from J, the junction contained 8 bases not matched to a gene. This CDR3 is 16 amino acids long. DNA of the CDR3: TGTGCCAGCAGTTTCAGGGGGCGATTATCCAATTCACCCCTCCACTTT. Protein sequence: CASSFRGRLSNSPLHF.

V usage is TRBV3-1 (or the pseudogene TRBV3-2) and J usage is TRBJ2-5; D is unresolved. Germline CDR1 LGHDT, CDR2 YNNKEL (reference sequence). The CDR3 runs 13 residues. The V end lost 5 bases, the J end lost 3 bases, and 10 bases lay between the germline ends. The CDR3: CASSLTQKETQYF. CDR3 nucleotides: TGTGCCAGCAGCTTAACACAGAAAGAGACCCAGTACTTC.